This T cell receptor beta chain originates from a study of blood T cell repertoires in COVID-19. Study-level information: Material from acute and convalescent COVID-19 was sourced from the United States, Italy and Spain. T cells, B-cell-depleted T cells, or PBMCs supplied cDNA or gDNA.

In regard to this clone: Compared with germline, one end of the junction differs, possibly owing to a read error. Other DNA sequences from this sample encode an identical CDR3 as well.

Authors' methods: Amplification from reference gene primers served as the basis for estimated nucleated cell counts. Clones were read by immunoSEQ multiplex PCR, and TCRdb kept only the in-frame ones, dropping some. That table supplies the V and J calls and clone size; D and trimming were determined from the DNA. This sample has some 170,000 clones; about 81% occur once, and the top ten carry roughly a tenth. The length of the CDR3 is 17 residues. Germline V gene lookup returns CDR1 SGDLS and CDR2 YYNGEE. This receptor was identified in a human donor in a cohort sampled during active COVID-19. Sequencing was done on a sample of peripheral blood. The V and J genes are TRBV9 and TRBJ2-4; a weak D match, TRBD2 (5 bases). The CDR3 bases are TGCGCCAGCAGCGTAGCAGTGAGGGTACTAGCCAAAAACATTCAGTACTTC. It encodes CASSVAVRVLAKNIQYF.